The entry below describes one TCR beta chain. The sample comes from a study of early T cells in non-severe SARS-CoV-2 infection. The length of the CDR3 is 14 residues. The germline V and J ends were trimmed by 5 bases and 5 bases, with 12 bases remaining between them. TCRdb processed the 5' RACE reads anew with MiXCR; each CDR3 protein has one entry. This sample yields some 21,000 distinct CDR3 sequences, of which roughly 5% are seen a single time; approximately 11% belongs to the top ten. The clonotype was recovered from an adult who was a healthcare worker with PCR-confirmed SARS-CoV-2 infection or an uninfected control (not recorded which). The rearrangement joins TRBV12-3 or TRBV12-4 to TRBJ2-2; no clear D gene. Sample: whole blood. For the CDR3, the DNA is TGTGCCAGCAGTCTCTCTTCTGGAACCGGGGAGCTGTTTTTT. As protein: CASSLSSGTGELFF.